A single sample gave rise to the 21 T cell receptor beta chains below, sequenced in a study of CXCR3-negative and CXCR3-positive naive CD8 T cells. 5' RACE with UMI labels generated the TRB cDNA libraries. After re-calling the 5' RACE reads, TCRdb lists one entry per CDR3 protein, DNA absent. This sample's table has 8,800 or so distinct CDR3 sequences. The sequenced material came from naive CXCR3- CD8+ T cells from blood. The subset here: CD45RO-CCR7+CD27+CD95- naive CD8+ T cells lacking CXCR3 (TNR3-). Source of these receptors: a human donor in good health. Some clones in this sample may be carry-over from other donors' samples.

In terms of frequency, this clonotype is medium-sized (0.01 to 0.1%). This chain joins TRBV7-9 and TRBJ2-1; TCRdb picks TRBD1, but there is no DNA to check that call. Germline lookup yields CDR1 SEHNR and CDR2 FQNEAQ (reference sequence). The CDR3 is 17 amino acids. CDR3 sequence: CASSLAGGGSSYNEQFF.

The V and J genes are TRBV29-1 and TRBJ2-1; the TCRdb call, TRBD2, lacks DNA for checking. Germline V gene lookup returns CDR1 SQVTM and CDR2 ANQGSEA. This CDR3 is 17 amino acids long. The CDR3 sequence is CSVEGSPSGRARNEQFF.

By frequency, this clonotype is medium-sized. CDR3 sequence: CASSSPAVQETQYF. The J gene is TRBJ2-5, the V gene TRBV11-2; TCRdb's D call, TRBD2, is unchecked because there is no DNA. The length of the CDR3 is 14 residues. Germline V gene data show CDR1 as SGHAT and CDR2 as FQNNGV. The full variable domain, rest sourced from reference TRBV11-2 and TRBJ2-5, is EAGVAQSPRYKIIEKRQSVAFWCNPISGHATLYWYQQILGQGPKLLIQFQNNGVVDDSQLPKDRFSAERLKGVDSTLKIQPAKLEDSAVYLCASSSPAVQETQYFGPGTRLLVL.

The J gene is TRBJ2-1, the V gene TRBV28; TCRdb selects TRBD2, and the lack of DNA leaves this call unchecked. The CDR3 totals 15 residues. Germline-derived CDR1 and CDR2 are MDHEN and SYDVKM. This CDR3 is CASSWRLAGAREQFF. The full variable domain, with the rest looked up from reference TRBV28 and TRBJ2-1, is DVKVTQSSRYLVKRTGEKVFLECVQDMDHENMFWYRQDPGLGLRLIYFSYDVKMKEKGDIPEGYSVSREKKERFSLILESASTNQTSMYLCASSWRLAGAREQFFGPGTRLTVL.

This chain links TRBV4-1 with TRBJ1-5. Germline lookup yields CDR1 MGHRA and CDR2 YSYEKL. CDR3 length equals 16 residues. CDR3 residues: CASSQDETTGNQPQHF.

This clonotype is deemed medium-sized by its frequency. V and J are TRBV29-1 and TRBJ2-7. The CDR3 totals 13 residues. Germline V gene lookup returns CDR1 SQVTM and CDR2 ANQGSEA. CDR3 sequence: CSVEGTPKAEQYF.

The chain recombines TRBV29-1 with TRBJ2-7; TCRdb reports TRBD1, a call that lacks DNA to check it against. This CDR3 has 14 residues. Looked up from germline, CDR1 is SQVTM and CDR2 is ANQGSEA. The CDR3 loop reads CSAPETGHTYEQYF.

According to its frequency, this clonotype is medium-sized (0.01 to 0.1%). The rearrangement links TRBV12-3 or TRBV12-4 to TRBJ1-5; no DNA is available, so the TRBD1 call from TCRdb remains unchecked. This CDR3 spans 20 amino acids. CDR3: CASSQSPGQGAKNYNQPQHF.

This clonotype is called medium-sized (0.01 to 0.1%) based on its frequency. The rearrangement links TRBV28 to TRBJ2-1; with no DNA, the TCRdb D assignment of TRBD1 cannot be verified. The CDR3 runs to 14 residues. The germline V gene encodes CDR1 MDHEN and CDR2 SYDVKM. The CDR3: CASSPPTGSNEQFF.

This clonotype registers medium-sized by frequency. The V and J genes are TRBV29-1 and TRBJ1-2. The V gene's germline CDR1 is SQVTM and CDR2 ANQGSEA. The CDR3 is made up of 13 amino acids. CDR3: CSVQGLLDYGYTF.

The chain combines TRBV9 with TRBJ1-1; no DNA is available, so the TRBD1 call from TCRdb remains unchecked. CDR3 length: 13 amino acids. Germline CDR1 and CDR2: SGDLS and YYNGEE. The CDR3 here is CASSVSGDTEAFF.

The chain has TRBV10-3 and TRBJ2-5; TCRdb lists TRBD2, though no DNA is available to test this call. From germline, CDR1 is ENHRY and CDR2 SYGVKD. The CDR3 consists of 15 residues. CDR3 sequence: CAISDHGLAEETQYF.

By frequency, this clonotype registers medium-sized. This chain uses TRBV6-2 or TRBV6-3 with TRBJ2-3; TCRdb's assignment of TRBD2 cannot be checked, as there is no DNA. Germline loops: CDR1 MNHEY, CDR2 SVGEGT. This CDR3 is 17 amino acids long. The CDR3 protein is CASNIKVGLADTDTQYF.

This clonotype registers medium-sized by frequency. The CDR3 is CASSVTSGSTDTQYF. The chain is built from TRBV10-2 and TRBJ2-3; without DNA, the TCRdb call of TRBD2 cannot be checked. The germline V gene has CDR1 WSHSY and CDR2 SAAADI. The CDR3 has 15 amino acids.

The rearrangement joins TRBV20-1 to TRBJ2-7. The CDR3 contains 13 residues. The germline V gene has CDR1 DFQATT and CDR2 SNEGSKA (reference sequence). CDR3 protein: CSARSSDSYEQYF.

The rearrangement uses TRBV10-2 and TRBJ2-1; there is no DNA to check the TCRdb D call of TRBD1. This CDR3 has 18 amino acids. Germline V lookup: CDR1 WSHSY, CDR2 SAAADI. The CDR3: CASSFNEGQASSYNEQFF.

The V call is TRBV13, the J call TRBJ1-1. The V gene's germline CDR1 is PRHDT and CDR2 FYEKMQ (reference sequence). This CDR3 has 13 residues. The CDR3 loop is CASTQLMNTEAFF.

The chain couples TRBV5-1 to TRBJ2-1; TCRdb's D gene call, TRBD1, goes unchecked for lack of DNA. CDR1 is SGHRS and CDR2 is YFSETQ in the germline V gene. The CDR3 is 13 residues long. This chain's CDR3 is CASSLAGGREQFF. Full variable domain (remainder filled in from reference TRBV5-1 and TRBJ2-1): KAGVTQTPRYLIKTRGQQVTLSCSPISGHRSVSWYQQTPGQGLQFLFEYFSETQRNKGNFPGRFSGRQFSNSRSEMNVSTLELGDSALYLCASSLAGGREQFFGPGTRLTVL.

The chain is built from TRBV18 and TRBJ2-5; there is no DNA to check the TCRdb D call of TRBD1. The CDR3 runs to 15 residues. Germline CDR1 reads KGHSH; CDR2 reads LQKENI. CDR3 residues: CASSPNVDSQETQYF.

This chain's CDR3 is CASSVGQSSGANVLTF. The chain uses TRBV5-1 and TRBJ2-6. The CDR3 extends over 16 amino acids. Germline lookup yields CDR1 SGHRS and CDR2 YFSETQ.

According to its frequency, this clonotype is medium-sized (0.01 to 0.1%). CDR3 loop: CAISESSGTQETQYF. The chain has TRBV10-3 and TRBJ2-5; TCRdb's D call, TRBD1, is unchecked because there is no DNA. CDR1 is ENHRY, CDR2 SYGVKD, per germline. This CDR3 comprises 15 residues.